This T cell receptor beta chain was sequenced for a study of T cells in Graves' hyperthyroidism and ophthalmopathy. Study-wide results and limits: Most clonotypes that expanded in the thyroid above 0.001 also showed up in blood.

TCR beta CDR3 regions were amplified from RNA. HTBI primers drove first-round RT-PCR of the TCR CDR3. TCRdb ran MiXCR on the multiplex PCR reads and lists one entry per CDR3 protein. The sample holds 600,000 or so distinct CDR3 sequences; 12% to 15% are singletons and the top ten take roughly 6.9%. Among ophthalmopathy patients, the Clinical Activity Score reached at least 3, the NOSPECS grade reached at least 4, and duration remained under 3 months. Diagnoses were made from clinical symptoms, serum measures (thyroxine and TRAb), thyroid ultrasound and orbital computed tomography. An approximately 9.8 ml volume of fresh peripheral blood provided the PBMCs. CDR3 length equals 11 residues. The germline CDR1 and CDR2 sequences are SQVTM and ANQGSEA. V was clipped by 5 bases and J by 6 bases, with 10 bases between them. This clonotype was found many times. Antigen: not known.

Sequencing used blood. The sequence came from a woman under 30 with Graves' ophthalmopathy. This chain links TRBV29-1 with TRBJ1-2; TRBD1 is a possible D gene (6 bases). In nucleotides, the CDR3 is TGCAGCGTTTTTCCAGGGGATGGCTACACCTTC. Its protein product is CSVFPGDGYTF.